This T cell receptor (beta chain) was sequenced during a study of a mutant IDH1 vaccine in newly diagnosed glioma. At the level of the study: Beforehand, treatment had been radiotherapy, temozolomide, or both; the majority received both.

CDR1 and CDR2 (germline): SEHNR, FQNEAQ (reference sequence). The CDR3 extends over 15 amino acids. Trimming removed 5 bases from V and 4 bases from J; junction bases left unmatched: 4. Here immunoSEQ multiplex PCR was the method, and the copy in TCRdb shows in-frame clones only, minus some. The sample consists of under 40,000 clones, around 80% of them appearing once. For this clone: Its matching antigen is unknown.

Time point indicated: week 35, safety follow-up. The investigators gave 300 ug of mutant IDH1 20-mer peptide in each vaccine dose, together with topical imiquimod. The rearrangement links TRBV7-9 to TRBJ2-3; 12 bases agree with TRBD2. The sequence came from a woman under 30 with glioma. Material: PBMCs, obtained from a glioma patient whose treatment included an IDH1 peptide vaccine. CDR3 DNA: TGTGCCAGCAGCCCGACTAGCGGGAGTGCAGATACGCAGTATTTT. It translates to CASSPTSGSADTQYF.